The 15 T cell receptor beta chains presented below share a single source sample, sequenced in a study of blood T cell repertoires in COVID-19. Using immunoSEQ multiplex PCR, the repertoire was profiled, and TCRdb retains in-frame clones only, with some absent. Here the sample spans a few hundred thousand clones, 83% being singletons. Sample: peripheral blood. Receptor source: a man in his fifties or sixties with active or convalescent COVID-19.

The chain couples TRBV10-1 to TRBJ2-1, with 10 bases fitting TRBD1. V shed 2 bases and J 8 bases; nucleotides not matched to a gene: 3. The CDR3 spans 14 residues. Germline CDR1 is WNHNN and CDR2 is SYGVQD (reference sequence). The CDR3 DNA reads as TGCGCCAGCAGTGAGGGACAGGGGGGAGATGAGCAGTTCTTC. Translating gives CASSEGQGGDEQFF.

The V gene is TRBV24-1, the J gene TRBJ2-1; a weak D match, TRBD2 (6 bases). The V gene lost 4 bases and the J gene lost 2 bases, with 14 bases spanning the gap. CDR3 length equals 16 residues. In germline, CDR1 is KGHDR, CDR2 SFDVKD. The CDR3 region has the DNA TGTGCCACCAGTGAGGTTTCCGAGCGGGCCTACAATGAGCAGTTCTTC. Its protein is CATSEVSERAYNEQFF.

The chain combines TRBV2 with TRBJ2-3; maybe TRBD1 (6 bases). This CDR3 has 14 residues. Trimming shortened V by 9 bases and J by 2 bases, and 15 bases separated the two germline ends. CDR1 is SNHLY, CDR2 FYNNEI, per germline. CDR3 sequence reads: CASRRDTATDTQYF. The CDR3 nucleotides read TGTGCCAGTCGAAGGGACACGGCCACAGATACGCAGTATTTT. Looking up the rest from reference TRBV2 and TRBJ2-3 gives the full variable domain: EPEVTQTPSHQVTQMGQEVILRCVPISNHLYFYWYRQILGQKVEFLVSFYNNEISEKSEIFDDQFSVERPDGSNFTLKIRSTKLEDSAMYFCASRRDTATDTQYFGPGTRLTVL.

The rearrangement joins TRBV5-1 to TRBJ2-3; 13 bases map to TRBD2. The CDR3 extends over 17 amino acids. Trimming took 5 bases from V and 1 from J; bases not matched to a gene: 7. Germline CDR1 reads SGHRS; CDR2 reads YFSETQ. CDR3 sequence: CASSVGTSGVGTDTQYF. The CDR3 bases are TGCGCCAGCAGTGTCGGGACTAGCGGGGTGGGCACAGATACGCAGTATTTT.

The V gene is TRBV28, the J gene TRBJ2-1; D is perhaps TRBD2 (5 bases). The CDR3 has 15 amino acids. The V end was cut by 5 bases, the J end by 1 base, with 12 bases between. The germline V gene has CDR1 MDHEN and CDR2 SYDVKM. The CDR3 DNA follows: TGTGCCAGCAGTCGAGACGGAGGATCCTACAATGAGCAGTTCTTC. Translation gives CASSRDGGSYNEQFF.

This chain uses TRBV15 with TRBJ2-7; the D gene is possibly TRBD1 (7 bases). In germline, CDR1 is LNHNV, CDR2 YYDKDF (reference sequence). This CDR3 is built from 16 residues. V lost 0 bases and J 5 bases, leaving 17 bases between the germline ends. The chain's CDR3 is CATSRDQIGGTDEQYF. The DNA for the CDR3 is TGTGCCACCAGCAGAGATCAAATAGGAGGGACAGACGAGCAGTACTTC.

CDR3 sequence (DNA): TGTGCCAGTTTCTTCATAAAGCACGAGCAGTACTTC. This gives the protein CASFFIKHEQYF. The rearrangement links TRBV2 to TRBJ2-7; the D is unclear. Germline V gene lookup returns CDR1 SNHLY and CDR2 FYNNEI. The ends were cut back, 9 bases at V and 5 bases at J, with 14 bases in the middle. This CDR3 is built from 12 residues.

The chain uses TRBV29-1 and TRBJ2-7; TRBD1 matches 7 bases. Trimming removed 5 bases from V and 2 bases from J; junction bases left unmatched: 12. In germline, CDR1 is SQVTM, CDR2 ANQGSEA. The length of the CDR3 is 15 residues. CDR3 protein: CSVQNPRGNTYEQYF. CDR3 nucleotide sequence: TGCAGCGTTCAAAACCCCAGGGGGAATACCTACGAGCAGTACTTC.

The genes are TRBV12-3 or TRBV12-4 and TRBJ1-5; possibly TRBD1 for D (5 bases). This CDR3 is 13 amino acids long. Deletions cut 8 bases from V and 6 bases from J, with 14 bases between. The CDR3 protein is CASAGGFPQPQHF. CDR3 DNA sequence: TGTGCCAGCGCGGGGGGGTTCCCTCAGCCCCAGCATTTT.

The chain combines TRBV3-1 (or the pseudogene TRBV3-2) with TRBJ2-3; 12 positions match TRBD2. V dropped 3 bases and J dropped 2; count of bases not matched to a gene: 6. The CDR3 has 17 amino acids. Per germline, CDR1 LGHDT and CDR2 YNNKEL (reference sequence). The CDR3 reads CASSHSRLAGATDTQYF. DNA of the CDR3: TGTGCCAGCAGCCACTCTAGACTAGCGGGGGCCACAGATACGCAGTATTTT.

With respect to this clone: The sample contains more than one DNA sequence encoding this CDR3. CDR3 DNA sequence: TGTGCCACCAGGCCCGAGAGAGACTCTGGAAACACCATATATTTT. Translation gives CATRPERDSGNTIYF. The chain recombines TRBV15 with TRBJ1-3; D gene uncertain. V gave up 6 bases and J gave up 0 bases, with 12 bases separating them. Germline values: CDR1 LNHNV, CDR2 YYDKDF (reference sequence). The CDR3 consists of 15 residues.

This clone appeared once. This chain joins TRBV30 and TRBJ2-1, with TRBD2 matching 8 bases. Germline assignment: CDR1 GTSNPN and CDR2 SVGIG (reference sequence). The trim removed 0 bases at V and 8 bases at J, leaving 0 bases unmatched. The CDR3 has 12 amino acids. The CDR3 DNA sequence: TGTGCCTGGAGTGTAGCGGGGGATGAGCAGTTCTTC. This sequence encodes CAWSVAGDEQFF.

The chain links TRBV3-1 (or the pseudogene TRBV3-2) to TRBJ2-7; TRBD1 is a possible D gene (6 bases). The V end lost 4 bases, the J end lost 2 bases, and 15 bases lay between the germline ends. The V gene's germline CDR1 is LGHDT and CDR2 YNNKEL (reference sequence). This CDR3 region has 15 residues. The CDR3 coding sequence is TGTGCCAGCAGCCCAGGGACATCCCCAACCTACGAGCAGTACTTC. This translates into CASSPGTSPTYEQYF.

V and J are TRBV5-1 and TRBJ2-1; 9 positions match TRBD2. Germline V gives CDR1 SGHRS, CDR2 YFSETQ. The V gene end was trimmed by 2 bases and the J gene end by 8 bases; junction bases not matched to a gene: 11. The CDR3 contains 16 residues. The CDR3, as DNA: TGCGCCAGCAGCTTCCTAGCGGGGCAATACAACCATGAGCAGTTCTTC. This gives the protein CASSFLAGQYNHEQFF.

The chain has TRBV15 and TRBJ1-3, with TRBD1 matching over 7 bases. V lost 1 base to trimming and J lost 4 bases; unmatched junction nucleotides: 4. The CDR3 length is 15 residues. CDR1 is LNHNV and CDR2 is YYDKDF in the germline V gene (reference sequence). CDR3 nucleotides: TGTGCCACCAGCAGAGTACTGGGACAGGGAAACACCATATATTTT. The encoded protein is CATSRVLGQGNTIYF.